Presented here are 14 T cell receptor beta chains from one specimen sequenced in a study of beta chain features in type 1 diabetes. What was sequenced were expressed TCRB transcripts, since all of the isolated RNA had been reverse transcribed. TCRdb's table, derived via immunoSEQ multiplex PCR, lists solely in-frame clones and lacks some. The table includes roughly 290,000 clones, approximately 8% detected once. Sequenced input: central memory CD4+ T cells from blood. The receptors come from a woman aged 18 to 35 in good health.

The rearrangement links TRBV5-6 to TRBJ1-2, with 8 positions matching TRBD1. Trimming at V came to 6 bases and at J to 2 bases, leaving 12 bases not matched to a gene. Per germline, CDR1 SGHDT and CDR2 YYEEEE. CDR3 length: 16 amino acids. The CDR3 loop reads CASTRQGTILNYGYTF. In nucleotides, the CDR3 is TGTGCCAGCACCAGACAGGGGACAATATTGAACTATGGCTACACCTTC.

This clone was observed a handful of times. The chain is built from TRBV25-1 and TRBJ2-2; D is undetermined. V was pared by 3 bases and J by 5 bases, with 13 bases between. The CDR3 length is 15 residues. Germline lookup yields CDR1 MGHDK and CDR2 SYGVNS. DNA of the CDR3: TGTGCCAGCAGTGACACACGTGCGAGAACCGGGGAGCTGTTTTTT. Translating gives CASSDTRARTGELFF.

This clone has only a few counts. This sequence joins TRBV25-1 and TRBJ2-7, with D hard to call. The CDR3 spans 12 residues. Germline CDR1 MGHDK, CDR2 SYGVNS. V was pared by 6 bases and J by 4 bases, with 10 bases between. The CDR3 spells CASRGAGYEQYF. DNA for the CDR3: TGTGCCAGCAGAGGAGCCGGGTACGAGCAGTACTTC.

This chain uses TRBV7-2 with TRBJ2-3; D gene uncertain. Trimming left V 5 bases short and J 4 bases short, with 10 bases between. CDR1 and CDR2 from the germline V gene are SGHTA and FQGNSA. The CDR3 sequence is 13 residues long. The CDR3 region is CASSTARADTQYF. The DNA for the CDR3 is TGTGCCAGCAGCACCGCCCGGGCAGATACGCAGTATTTT.

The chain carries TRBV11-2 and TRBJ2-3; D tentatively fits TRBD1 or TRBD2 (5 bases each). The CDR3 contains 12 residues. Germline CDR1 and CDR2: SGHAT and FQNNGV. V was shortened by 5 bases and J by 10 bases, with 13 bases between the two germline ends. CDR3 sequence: CASSPAVGAQYF. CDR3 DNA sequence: TGTGCCAGCAGCCCAGCCGTGGGGGCGCAGTATTTT.

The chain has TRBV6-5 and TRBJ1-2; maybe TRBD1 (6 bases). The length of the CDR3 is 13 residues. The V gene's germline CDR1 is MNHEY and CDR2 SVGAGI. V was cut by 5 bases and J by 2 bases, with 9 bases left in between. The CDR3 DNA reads TGTGCCAGCAGTAAGGGACAAAACTATGGCTACACCTTC. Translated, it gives CASSKGQNYGYTF.

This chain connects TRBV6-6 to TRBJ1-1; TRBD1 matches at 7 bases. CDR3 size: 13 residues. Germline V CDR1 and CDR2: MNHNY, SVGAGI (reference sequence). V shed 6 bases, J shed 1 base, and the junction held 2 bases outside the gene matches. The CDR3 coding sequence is TGTGCCAGCAGAAGACAGGGGAACACTGAAGCTTTCTTT. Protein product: CASRRQGNTEAFF.

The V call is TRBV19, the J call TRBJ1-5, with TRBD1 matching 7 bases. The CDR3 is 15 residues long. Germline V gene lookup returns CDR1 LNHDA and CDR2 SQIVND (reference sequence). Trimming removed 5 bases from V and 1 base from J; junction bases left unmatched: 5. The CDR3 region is CASSVTGDSNQPQHF. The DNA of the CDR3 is TGTGCCAGTAGTGTTACAGGGGACAGCAATCAGCCCCAGCATTTT.

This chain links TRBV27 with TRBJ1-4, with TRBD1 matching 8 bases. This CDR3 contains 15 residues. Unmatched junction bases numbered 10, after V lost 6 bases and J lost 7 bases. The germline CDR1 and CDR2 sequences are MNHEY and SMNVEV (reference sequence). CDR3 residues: CASSPTGARSEKLFF. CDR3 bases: TGTGCCAGCAGCCCGACAGGGGCGCGTTCTGAAAAACTGTTTTTT.

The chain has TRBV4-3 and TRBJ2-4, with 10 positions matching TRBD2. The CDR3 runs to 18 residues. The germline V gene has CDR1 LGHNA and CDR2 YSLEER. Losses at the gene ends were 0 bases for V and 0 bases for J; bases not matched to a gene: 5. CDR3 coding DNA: TGCGCCAGCAGCCAAGATCCGCCTAGCGGGAGAGCCAAAAACATTCAGTACTTC. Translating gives CASSQDPPSGRAKNIQYF.

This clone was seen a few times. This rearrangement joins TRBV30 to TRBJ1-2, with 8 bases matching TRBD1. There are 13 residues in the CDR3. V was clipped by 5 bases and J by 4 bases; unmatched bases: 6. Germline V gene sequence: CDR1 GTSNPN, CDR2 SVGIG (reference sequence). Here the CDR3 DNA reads TGTGCCTGGCGGTCGGGACAGGTCTATGGCTACACCTTC. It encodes CAWRSGQVYGYTF.

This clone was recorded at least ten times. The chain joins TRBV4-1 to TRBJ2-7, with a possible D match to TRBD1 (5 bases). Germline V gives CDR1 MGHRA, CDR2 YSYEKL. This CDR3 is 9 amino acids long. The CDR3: CASSHNRNV. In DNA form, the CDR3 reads TGCGCCAGCAGCCATAACAGGAACGTC.

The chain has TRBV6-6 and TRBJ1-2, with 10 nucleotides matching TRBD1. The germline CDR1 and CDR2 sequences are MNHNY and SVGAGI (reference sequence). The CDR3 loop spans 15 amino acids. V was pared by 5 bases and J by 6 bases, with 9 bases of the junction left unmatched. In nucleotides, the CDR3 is TGTGCCAGCAGTGATACCGGGACAGGGGCGCATGGCTACACCTTC. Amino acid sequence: CASSDTGTGAHGYTF.

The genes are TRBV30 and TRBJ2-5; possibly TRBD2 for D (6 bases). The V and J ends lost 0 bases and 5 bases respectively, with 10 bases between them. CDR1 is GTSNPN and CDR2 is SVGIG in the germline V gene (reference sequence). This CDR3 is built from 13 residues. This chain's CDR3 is CAWSVNREETQYF. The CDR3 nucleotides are TGTGCCTGGAGTGTTAATCGGGAGGAGACCCAGTACTTC.